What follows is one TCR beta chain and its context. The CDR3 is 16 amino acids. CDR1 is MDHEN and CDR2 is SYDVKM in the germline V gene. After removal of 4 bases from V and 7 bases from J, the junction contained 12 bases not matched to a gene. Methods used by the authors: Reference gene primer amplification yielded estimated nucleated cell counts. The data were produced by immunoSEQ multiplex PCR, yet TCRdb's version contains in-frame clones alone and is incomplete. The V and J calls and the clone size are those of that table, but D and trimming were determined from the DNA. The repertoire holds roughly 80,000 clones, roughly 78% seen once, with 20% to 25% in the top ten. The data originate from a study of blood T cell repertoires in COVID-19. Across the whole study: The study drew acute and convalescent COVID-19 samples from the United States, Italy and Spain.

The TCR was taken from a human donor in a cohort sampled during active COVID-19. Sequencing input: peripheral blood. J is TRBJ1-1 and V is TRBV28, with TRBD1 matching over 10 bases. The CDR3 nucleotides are TGTGCCAGCAGTTCCCCCCCCGGGACAGGGGAAATTGAAGCTTTCTTT. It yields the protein CASSSPPGTGEIEAFF.